Below, 26 T cell receptor beta chains from the same sample are listed, as sequenced in a study of shared clonotypes between healthy human individuals. This table comes from immunoSEQ multiplex PCR, and its TCRdb copy is limited to in-frame clones, with some not included. The sample consists of about 2.2 million clones, around 95% of them appearing once. Naive CD8 cells comprised CD45RO-negative, CCR7-positively selected cells, excluding terminally differentiated effector memory CD45RA+ cells. What was sequenced was naive CD8+ T cells from PBMCs. These receptors all stem from a man in his late teens or twenties in good health. Some clones in this sample may be carry-over from other donors' samples.

V and J are TRBV5-6 and TRBJ2-1; D not resolved. This CDR3 is 17 amino acids long. Trimming took off 3 bases at V and 7 bases at J, with 23 bases between the two ends. Germline V lookup: CDR1 SGHDT, CDR2 YYEEEE. The CDR3 coding sequence is TGTGCCAGCAGCTCCCCATTCGACGAACCCTTGGCGAATGAGCAGTTCTTC. It codes for CASSSPFDEPLANEQFF.

This clone was found once. As DNA, the CDR3 is TGTGCCAGCAGCTCCCCTCTCCGGGACAGGAGGGATGAGCAGTTCTTC. As protein: CASSSPLRDRRDEQFF. The V call is TRBV7-6, the J call TRBJ2-1; 8 positions agree with TRBD1. V was clipped by 4 bases and J by 8 bases; unmatched bases: 13. The CDR3 extends over 16 amino acids. CDR1 and CDR2 from the germline V gene are SGHVS and FNYEAQ.

The chain's CDR3 is CASSYLAGDADTQYF. The CDR3 DNA reads as TGTGCCAGCAGTTACTTAGCGGGAGATGCAGATACGCAGTATTTT. This rearrangement joins TRBV6-6 to TRBJ2-3; TRBD2 matches 9 bases. The V and J ends lost 1 base and 4 bases, in that order; junction bases with no gene match: 3. Germline V lookup: CDR1 MNHNY, CDR2 SVGAGI (reference sequence). The CDR3 totals 15 residues.

V is TRBV9 and J is TRBJ2-1, with 9 bases identical to TRBD2. V gave up 4 bases and J gave up 4 bases; unmatched junction bases: 15. Germline-derived CDR1 and CDR2 are SGDLS and YYNGEE. The CDR3 has 18 residues. This chain's CDR3 is CASSLSIAGDFLYNEQFF. The CDR3 DNA sequence: TGTGCCAGCAGCCTCTCCATAGCGGGAGACTTCCTTTACAATGAGCAGTTCTTC.

This CDR3 reads CASSDLGQGEETQYF. The CDR3 bases are TGCGCCAGCAGTGACCTCGGACAGGGGGAAGAGACCCAGTACTTC. This chain connects TRBV10-2 to TRBJ2-5; the match to TRBD1 covers 10 bases. V trimming: 3 bases; J trimming: 3 bases; junction bases outside the gene matches: 4. CDR3 size: 15 residues. From germline, CDR1 is WSHSY and CDR2 SAAADI.

Here the CDR3 reads CASSLGQRMNTGELFF. The DNA of the CDR3 is TGCGCCAGCAGCTTGGGGCAGCGAATGAACACCGGGGAGCTGTTTTTT. The chain employs TRBV5-1 and TRBJ2-2; D not resolved. The germline CDR1 and CDR2 sequences are SGHRS and YFSETQ. The V end was cut by 0 bases, the J end by 1 base, with 10 bases between. CDR3 length: 16 residues. Together with reference TRBV5-1 and TRBJ2-2, the CDR3 gives the full variable domain: KAGVTQTPRYLIKTRGQQVTLSCSPISGHRSVSWYQQTPGQGLQFLFEYFSETQRNKGNFPGRFSGRQFSNSRSEMNVSTLELGDSALYLCASSLGQRMNTGELFFGEGSRLTVL.

This chain joins TRBV6-1 and TRBJ2-5; TRBD1 agrees at 9 bases. Germline V lookup: CDR1 MNHNS, CDR2 SASEGT. The CDR3 loop spans 13 amino acids. The trim removed 6 bases at V and 4 bases at J, leaving 3 bases unmatched. CDR3 loop: CASRADRGETQYF. For the CDR3, the DNA is TGTGCCAGCAGGGCGGACAGGGGAGAGACCCAGTACTTC.

This clone was seen only once. The gene calls are TRBV2 and TRBJ1-5; possibly TRBD1 for D (5 bases). The CDR3 has 14 amino acids. V was shortened by 1 base and J by 7 bases, with 11 bases between the two germline ends. In germline, CDR1 is SNHLY, CDR2 FYNNEI. The CDR3 loop reads CASSEETEIQPQHF. CDR3 nucleotides: TGTGCCAGCAGTGAAGAGACAGAGATCCAGCCCCAGCATTTT.

The chain uses TRBV7-3 and TRBJ1-1, with D uncertain. The CDR3 has 12 residues. Germline values: CDR1 SGHTA, CDR2 FQGTGA. Between the trimmed V and J ends, which lost 5 bases and 3 bases, there was a span of 7 bases. The CDR3 DNA sequence: TGTGCCAGCAGCCCTGGGGACACTGAAGCTTTCTTT. This gives the protein CASSPGDTEAFF.

The sample holds one count of this clone. CDR3 loop: CASSRLAGAYEQYF. CDR3 DNA: TGTGCCAGCAGCCGACTAGCGGGAGCCTACGAGCAGTACTTC. The rearrangement uses TRBV6-1 and TRBJ2-7; 12 bases agree with TRBD2. Trimming took 6 bases from V and 2 from J; bases not matched to a gene: 2. Germline loops: CDR1 MNHNS, CDR2 SASEGT. The CDR3 is 14 amino acids.

Of note for this clone: Other nucleotide sequences in the sample specify the same CDR3. The chain couples TRBV11-2 to TRBJ2-7, with D maybe TRBD2 (5 bases). The V gene lost 1 base and the J gene lost 2 bases, with 9 bases spanning the gap. The germline V gene encodes CDR1 SGHAT and CDR2 FQNNGV. This CDR3 spans 14 amino acids. The DNA for the CDR3 is TGTGCCAGCAGCTTAGGGACGGGAACCTACGAGCAGTACTTC. This sequence encodes CASSLGTGTYEQYF.

The chain combines TRBV19 with TRBJ2-7; D is possibly TRBD1 (7 bases). This CDR3 contains 16 residues. The germline CDR1 and CDR2 sequences are LNHDA and SQIVND (reference sequence). V lost 1 base, J lost 7 bases, and 20 bases lay in between. The CDR3 region is CASSIGGGSGAWEQYF. The CDR3 DNA reads as TGTGCCAGTAGTATAGGAGGGGGCTCGGGGGCCTGGGAGCAGTACTTC.

The chain is built from TRBV7-9 and TRBJ1-3; D remains unclear. Looked up from germline, CDR1 is SEHNR and CDR2 is FQNEAQ (reference sequence). The CDR3 covers 15 residues. V was clipped by 5 bases and J by 0 bases, with 11 bases between them. The CDR3, as DNA: TGTGCCAGCAGCCCCCAAAGGGCCTCTGGAAACACCATATATTTT. It yields the protein CASSPQRASGNTIYF.

This CDR3 reads CASSQGRTNEKLFF. Here the CDR3 DNA reads TGTGCCAGCAGCCAGGGGAGGACTAATGAAAAACTGTTTTTT. This chain links TRBV5-5 with TRBJ1-4; D possibly corresponds to TRBD1 (6 bases). Trimming removed 4 bases at V and 2 bases at J, with 9 bases between. Germline loops: CDR1 SGHKS, CDR2 YYEKEE (reference sequence). The CDR3 is 14 amino acids.

This chain uses TRBV19 with TRBJ1-5, with D hard to call. The germline gives CDR1 LNHDA, CDR2 SQIVND (reference sequence). The CDR3 totals 14 residues. Trimming took off 0 bases at V and 4 bases at J, with 7 bases between the two ends. The CDR3 region has the DNA TGTGCCAGTAGTATAGAACATCAGAATCAGCCCCAGCATTTT. It codes for CASSIEHQNQPQHF.

J is TRBJ1-2 and V is TRBV9; TRBD1 aligns across 9 bases. Germline assignment: CDR1 SGDLS and CDR2 YYNGEE. The CDR3 is 15 amino acids. With V trimmed by 4 bases and J by 4 bases, 8 bases remained unmatched. CDR3 sequence: CASSPRTGVGYGYTF. In DNA, the CDR3 is TGTGCCAGCAGCCCACGGACAGGGGTCGGCTATGGCTACACCTTC.

The chain links TRBV7-6 to TRBJ2-7; the D gene is possibly TRBD2 (5 bases). This CDR3 spans 13 amino acids. Looked up from germline, CDR1 is SGHVS and CDR2 is FNYEAQ. The germline V and J ends were trimmed by 8 bases and 3 bases, with 14 bases remaining between them. DNA for the CDR3: TGTGCCAGCCGTGCAGCGGAGGACTACGAGCAGTACTTC. Protein product: CASRAAEDYEQYF.

This clone was picked up one time. The CDR3 loop reads CASSLNHIRGNTIYF. CDR3 DNA sequence: TGTGCCAGCAGCTTAAACCACATCAGGGGAAACACCATATATTTT. V gene TRBV7-6 combines with J gene TRBJ1-3, with D unclear. Between the trimmed V and J ends, which lost 2 bases and 4 bases, there was a span of 12 bases. This CDR3 region has 15 residues. Per germline, CDR1 SGHVS and CDR2 FNYEAQ.

About this clone: The sample carries other DNA sequences with the same CDR3. The chain couples TRBV9 to TRBJ2-1; tentatively, D is TRBD2 (6 bases). Trimming took 3 bases from V and 7 from J, leaving 8 bases between them. Germline CDR1 and CDR2: SGDLS and YYNGEE. This CDR3 is built from 12 residues. DNA of the CDR3: TGTGCCAGCAGCGCCAGCGGGAATGAGCAGTTCTTC. It translates to CASSASGNEQFF. The full variable domain, rest sourced from reference TRBV9 and TRBJ2-1, is DSGVTQTPKHLITATGQRVTLRCSPRSGDLSVYWYQQSLDQGLQFLIQYYNGEERAKGNILERFSAQQFPDLHSELNLSSLELGDSALYFCASSASGNEQFFGPGTRLTVL.

This chain uses TRBV28 with TRBJ2-3; TRBD2 aligns across 11 bases. Germline CDR1 reads MDHEN; CDR2 reads SYDVKM. Trimming took 5 bases from V and 5 from J; bases not matched to a gene: 15. This CDR3 spans 18 amino acids. The CDR3 is CASSPHYPLAGDEDTQYF. As DNA, the CDR3 is TGTGCCAGCAGTCCCCACTACCCACTAGCGGGAGATGAAGATACGCAGTATTTT.

This chain links TRBV5-1 with TRBJ2-7, with D possibly TRBD2 on 6 matching bases. Trimming removed 3 bases at V and 2 bases at J, with 15 bases between. CDR1 and CDR2 (germline): SGHRS, YFSETQ. This CDR3 has 15 residues. CDR3 in DNA: TGCGCCAGCAGCTGGGTTACGGCGGGACCCTACGAGCAGTACTTC. Translated: CASSWVTAGPYEQYF.

The rearrangement joins TRBV27 to TRBJ1-5; tentatively, D is TRBD1 (6 bases). This CDR3 has 15 amino acids. The V end lost 5 bases, the J end lost 0 bases, and 11 bases lay between the germline ends. Germline V gene lookup returns CDR1 MNHEY and CDR2 SMNVEV (reference sequence). The CDR3, as DNA: TGTGCCAGCAGTATCACAGGGTATAGCAATCAGCCCCAGCATTTT. Amino acid sequence: CASSITGYSNQPQHF.

The chain recombines TRBV10-2 with TRBJ2-7, with 8 nucleotides matching TRBD1. Unmatched junction bases numbered 9, after V lost 7 bases and J lost 1 base. CDR1 WSHSY and CDR2 SAAADI come from the germline V gene. The CDR3 is 15 amino acids. CDR3 in amino acids: CASTDRGSSSYEQYF. CDR3 coding DNA: TGCGCCAGCACCGACAGGGGCTCATCATCCTACGAGCAGTACTTC.

The chain employs TRBV12-5 and TRBJ2-3, with D maybe TRBD2 (5 bases). V was shortened by 6 bases and J by 0 bases, with 13 bases between the two germline ends. The germline V gene encodes CDR1 LGHNT and CDR2 FRNRAP. The CDR3 contains 15 residues. CDR3 region: CASGAVEGSTDTQYF. The DNA of the CDR3 is TGTGCTAGTGGGGCCGTCGAGGGAAGCACAGATACGCAGTATTTT.

The J gene is TRBJ2-7, the V gene TRBV10-3; 14 bases fit TRBD2. This CDR3 has 17 amino acids. The germline V gene encodes CDR1 ENHRY and CDR2 SYGVKD. V shed 10 bases, J shed 6 bases, and the junction held 17 bases outside the gene matches. CDR3 sequence (DNA): TGTGCCACCGAGGACAGGGGGTTGACTAGCGGGAGGGTCGAGCAGTACTTC. It yields the protein CATEDRGLTSGRVEQYF.

A single count supports this clone. The J gene is TRBJ2-1, the V gene TRBV27; TRBD2 is a possible D gene (6 bases). Trimming took off 7 bases at V and 6 bases at J, with 13 bases between the two ends. This CDR3 contains 13 residues. Germline loops: CDR1 MNHEY, CDR2 SMNVEV (reference sequence). CDR3 sequence reads: CASTSGLINEQFF. Written as DNA, the CDR3 is TGTGCCAGCACCTCGGGACTGATCAATGAGCAGTTCTTC.